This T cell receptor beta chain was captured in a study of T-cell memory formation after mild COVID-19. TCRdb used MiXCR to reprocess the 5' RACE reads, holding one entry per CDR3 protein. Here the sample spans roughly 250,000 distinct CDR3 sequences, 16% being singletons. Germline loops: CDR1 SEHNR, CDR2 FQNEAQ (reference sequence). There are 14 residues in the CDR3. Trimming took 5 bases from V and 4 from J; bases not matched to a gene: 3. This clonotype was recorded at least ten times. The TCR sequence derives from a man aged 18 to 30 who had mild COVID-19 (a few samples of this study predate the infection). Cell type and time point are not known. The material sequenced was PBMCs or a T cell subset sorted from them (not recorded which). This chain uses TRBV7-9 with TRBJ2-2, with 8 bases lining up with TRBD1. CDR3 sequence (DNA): TGTGCCAGCAGCGAACAGGGGGGCACCGGGGAGCTGTTTTTT. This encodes CASSEQGGTGELFF.